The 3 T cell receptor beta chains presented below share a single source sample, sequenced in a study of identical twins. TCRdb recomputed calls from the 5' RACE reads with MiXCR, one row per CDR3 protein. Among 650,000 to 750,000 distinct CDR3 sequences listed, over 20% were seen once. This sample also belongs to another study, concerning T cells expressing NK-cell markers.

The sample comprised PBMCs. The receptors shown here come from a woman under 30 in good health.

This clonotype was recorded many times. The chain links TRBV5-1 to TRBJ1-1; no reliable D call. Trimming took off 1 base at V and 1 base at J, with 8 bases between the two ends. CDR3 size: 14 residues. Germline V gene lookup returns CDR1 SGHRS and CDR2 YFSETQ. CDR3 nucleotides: TGCGCCAGCAGCTTGTTCGGGGAGAACACTGAAGCTTTCTTT. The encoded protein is CASSLFGENTEAFF.

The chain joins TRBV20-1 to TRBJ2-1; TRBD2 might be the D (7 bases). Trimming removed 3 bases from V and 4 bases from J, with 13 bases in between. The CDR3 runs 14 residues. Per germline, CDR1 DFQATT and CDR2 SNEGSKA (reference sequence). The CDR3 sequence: CSARKGGIYNEQFF. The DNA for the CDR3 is TGCAGTGCTAGGAAGGGGGGGATTTACAATGAGCAGTTCTTC.

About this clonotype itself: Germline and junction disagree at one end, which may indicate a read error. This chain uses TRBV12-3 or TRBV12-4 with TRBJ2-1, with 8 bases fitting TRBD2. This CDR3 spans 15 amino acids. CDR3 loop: CASSQRESLYSEQFF. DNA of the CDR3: TGTGCCAGCAGTCAGCGGGAGTCGTTATACAGTGAGCAGTTCTTC.